The following is a T cell receptor (beta chain) sequence with its context. This sample was taken from a study of T-cell memory formation after mild COVID-19. MiXCR, applied by TCRdb to the 5' RACE reads, yields one record per CDR3 protein. The sample has 350,000 to 500,000 distinct CDR3 sequences; 18% are singletons. The receptor was derived from a young man who had mild COVID-19 (a few samples of this study predate the infection). Cell type and time point are not known. What was sequenced was PBMCs or a T cell subset sorted from them (not recorded which).

CDR3 in amino acids: CASSLGDFRGADTQYF. CDR3 nucleotide sequence: TGTGCCAGCAGCTTAGGGGACTTTCGGGGAGCAGATACGCAGTATTTT. The chain employs TRBV7-9 and TRBJ2-3; TRBD2 might be the D (6 bases). The length of the CDR3 is 16 residues. The V end was cut by 1 base, the J end by 4 bases, with 15 bases between. CDR1 and CDR2 (germline): SEHNR, FQNEAQ (reference sequence).